This T cell receptor (beta chain) was recovered during a study of T-cell reconstitution after alpha-beta-depleted transplantation in children. Points from the study as a whole: The origin of alpha-beta T cells about two months after transplant was reportedly several hundred expanded graft clones. From newly produced T cells came most of the T-cell counts and diversity one year after transplant. Where some patients showed high TCRbeta diversity at day 60, it came from recipient T cells and thymic progenitors that had survived.

Germline assignment: CDR1 SEHNR and CDR2 FQNEAQ (reference sequence). The V gene lost 4 bases and the J gene lost 4 bases, with 10 bases spanning the gap. The CDR3 covers 13 residues. Concerning this clonotype itself: What it binds is unknown.

TCRbeta library preparation incorporated unique molecular identifiers. A single record per CDR3 protein comes from TCRdb applying MiXCR to the PCR reads. Of nearly 200,000 distinct CDR3 sequences listed, roughly 6.3% are singletons. The rearrangement uses TRBV7-9 and TRBJ1-2; D is perhaps TRBD1 (5 bases). The TCR comes from a girl under three years old with combined immunodeficiency, due to receive a stem cell transplant. The sample here was PBMCs, taken before TCRalphabeta/CD19-depleted stem cell transplant. CDR3 in DNA: TGTGCCAGCAGCTACGGGACTCTCTATGGCTACACCTTC. This translates into CASSYGTLYGYTF.